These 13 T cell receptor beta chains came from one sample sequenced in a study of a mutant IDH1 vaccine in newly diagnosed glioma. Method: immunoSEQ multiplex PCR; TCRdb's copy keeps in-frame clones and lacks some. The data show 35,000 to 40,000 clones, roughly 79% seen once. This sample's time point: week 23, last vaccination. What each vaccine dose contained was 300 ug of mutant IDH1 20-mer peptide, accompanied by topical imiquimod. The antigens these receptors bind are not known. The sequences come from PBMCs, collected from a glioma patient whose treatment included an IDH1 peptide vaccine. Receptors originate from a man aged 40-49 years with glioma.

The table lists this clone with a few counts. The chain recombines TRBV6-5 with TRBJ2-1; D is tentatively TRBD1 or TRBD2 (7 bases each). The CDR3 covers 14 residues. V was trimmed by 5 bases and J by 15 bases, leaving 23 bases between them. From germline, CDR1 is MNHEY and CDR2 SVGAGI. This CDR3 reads CASSRGRGRDRGFF. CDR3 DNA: TGTGCCAGCAGTCGTGGCAGGGGGAGGGACCGGGGGTTCTTC.

In DNA, the CDR3 is TGCGCCAGCAGCCTAGGGACTTCCCCAAATACGCAGTATTTT. Translating gives CASSLGTSPNTQYF. V gene TRBV5-1 combines with J gene TRBJ2-3, with a weak D call TRBD2 (6 bases). V was shortened by 4 bases and J by 7 bases, with 16 bases between the two germline ends. The CDR3 is 14 amino acids. Germline assignment: CDR1 SGHRS and CDR2 YFSETQ.

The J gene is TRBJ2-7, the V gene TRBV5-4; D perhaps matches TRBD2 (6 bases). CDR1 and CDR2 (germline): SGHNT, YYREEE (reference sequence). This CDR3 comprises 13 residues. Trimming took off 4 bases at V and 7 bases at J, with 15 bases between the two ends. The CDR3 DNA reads TGTGCCAGCAGCGACGGGGGACTGAGAGAGCAGTACTTC. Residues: CASSDGGLREQYF.

The CDR3 sequence: CASSQLKNRDRGYTF. Written as DNA, the CDR3 is TGCGCCAGCAGCCAACTGAAAAACCGGGACAGGGGCTACACCTTC. This chain uses TRBV4-1 with TRBJ1-2, with 8 bases aligning to TRBD1. Losses at the gene ends were 2 bases for V and 8 bases for J; bases not matched to a gene: 10. This CDR3 has 15 amino acids. Germline lookup yields CDR1 MGHRA and CDR2 YSYEKL.

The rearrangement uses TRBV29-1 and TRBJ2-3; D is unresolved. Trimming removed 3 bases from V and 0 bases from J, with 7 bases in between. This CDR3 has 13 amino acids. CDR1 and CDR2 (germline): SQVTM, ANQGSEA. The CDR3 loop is CSVDDSSTDTQYF. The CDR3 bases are TGCAGCGTTGACGATTCTAGCACAGATACGCAGTATTTT.

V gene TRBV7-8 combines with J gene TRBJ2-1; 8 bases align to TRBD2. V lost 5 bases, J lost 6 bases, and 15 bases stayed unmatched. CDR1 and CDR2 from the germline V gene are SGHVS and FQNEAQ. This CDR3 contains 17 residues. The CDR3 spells CASSESPGTRFPNEQFF. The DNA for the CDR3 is TGTGCCAGCAGCGAATCTCCCGGGACTAGATTCCCCAATGAGCAGTTCTTC.

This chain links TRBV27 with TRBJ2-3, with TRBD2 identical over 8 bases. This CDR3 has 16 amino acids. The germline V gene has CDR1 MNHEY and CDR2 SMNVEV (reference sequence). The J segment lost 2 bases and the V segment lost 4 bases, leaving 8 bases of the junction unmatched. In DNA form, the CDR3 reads TGTGCCAGCAGTTCCCGTGGTAGCGGGACCACAGATACGCAGTATTTT. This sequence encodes CASSSRGSGTTDTQYF.

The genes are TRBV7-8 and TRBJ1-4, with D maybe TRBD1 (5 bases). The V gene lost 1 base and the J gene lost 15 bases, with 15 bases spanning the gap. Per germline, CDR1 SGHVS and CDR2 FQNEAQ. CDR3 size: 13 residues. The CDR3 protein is CASSLETSGGMFF. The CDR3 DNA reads TGTGCCAGCAGCTTAGAGACTAGCGGGGGTATGTTTTTT.

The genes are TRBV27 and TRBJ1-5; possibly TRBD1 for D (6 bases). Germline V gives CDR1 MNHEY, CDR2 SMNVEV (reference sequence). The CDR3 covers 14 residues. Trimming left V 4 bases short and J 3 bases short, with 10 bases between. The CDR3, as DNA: TGTGCCAGCAGTTCCGGGACAATCAATCAGCCCCAGCATTTT. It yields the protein CASSSGTINQPQHF.

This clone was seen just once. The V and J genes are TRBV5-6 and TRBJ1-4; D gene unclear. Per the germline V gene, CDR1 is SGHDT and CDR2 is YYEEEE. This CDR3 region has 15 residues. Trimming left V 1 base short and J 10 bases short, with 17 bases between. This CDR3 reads CASSLFPTPVGKLFF. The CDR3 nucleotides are TGTGCCAGCAGCTTGTTCCCCACTCCTGTGGGAAAACTGTTTTTT.

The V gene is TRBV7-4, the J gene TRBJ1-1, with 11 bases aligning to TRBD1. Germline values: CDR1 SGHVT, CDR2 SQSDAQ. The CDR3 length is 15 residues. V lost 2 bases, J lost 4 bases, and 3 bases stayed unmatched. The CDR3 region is CASSLWGQGGTEAFF. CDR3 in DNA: TGTGCCAGCAGCTTATGGGGACAGGGGGGCACTGAAGCTTTCTTT.

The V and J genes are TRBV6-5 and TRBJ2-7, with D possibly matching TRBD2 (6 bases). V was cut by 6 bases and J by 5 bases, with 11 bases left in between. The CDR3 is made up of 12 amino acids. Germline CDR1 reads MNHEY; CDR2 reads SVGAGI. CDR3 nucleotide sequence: TGTGCCAGCAGGTCCGGGGGTCACGAGCAGTACTTC. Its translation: CASRSGGHEQYF.

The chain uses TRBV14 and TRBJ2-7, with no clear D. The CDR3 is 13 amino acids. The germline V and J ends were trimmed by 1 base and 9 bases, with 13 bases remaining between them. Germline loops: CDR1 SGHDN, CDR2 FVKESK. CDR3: CASSQVPRVGQYF. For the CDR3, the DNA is TGTGCCAGCAGCCAAGTCCCCCGGGTCGGGCAGTACTTC.